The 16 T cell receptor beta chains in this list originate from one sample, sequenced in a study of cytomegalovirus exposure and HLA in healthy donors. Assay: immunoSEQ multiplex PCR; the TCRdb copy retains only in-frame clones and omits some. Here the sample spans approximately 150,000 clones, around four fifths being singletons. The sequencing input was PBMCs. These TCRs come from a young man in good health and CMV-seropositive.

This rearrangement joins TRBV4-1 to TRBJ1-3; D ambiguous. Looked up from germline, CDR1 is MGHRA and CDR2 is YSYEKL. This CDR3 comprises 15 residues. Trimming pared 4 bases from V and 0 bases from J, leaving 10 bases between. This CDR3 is CASSLSGVSGNTIYF. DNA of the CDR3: TGCGCCAGCAGCCTCAGCGGGGTCTCTGGAAACACCATATATTTT.

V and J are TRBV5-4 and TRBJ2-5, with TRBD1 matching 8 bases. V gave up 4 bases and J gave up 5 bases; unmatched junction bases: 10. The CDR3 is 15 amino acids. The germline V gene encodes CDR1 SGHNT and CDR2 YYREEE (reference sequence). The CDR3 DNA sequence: TGTGCCAGCAGCACGAGACAGGGGCATTGGGAGACCCAGTACTTC. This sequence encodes CASSTRQGHWETQYF.

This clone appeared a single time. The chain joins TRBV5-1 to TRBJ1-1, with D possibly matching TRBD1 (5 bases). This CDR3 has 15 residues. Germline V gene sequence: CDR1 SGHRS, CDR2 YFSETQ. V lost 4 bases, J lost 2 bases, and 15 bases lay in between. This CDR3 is CASSPGQGGNTEAFF. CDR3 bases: TGCGCCAGCAGCCCGGGCCAGGGAGGTAACACTGAAGCTTTCTTT.

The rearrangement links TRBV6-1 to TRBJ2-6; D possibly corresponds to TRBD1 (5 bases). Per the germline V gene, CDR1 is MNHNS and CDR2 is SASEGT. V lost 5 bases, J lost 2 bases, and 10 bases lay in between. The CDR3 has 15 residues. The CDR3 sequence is CASSLGVPGANVLTF. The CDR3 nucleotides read TGTGCCAGCAGTTTAGGGGTCCCTGGGGCCAACGTCCTGACTTTC.

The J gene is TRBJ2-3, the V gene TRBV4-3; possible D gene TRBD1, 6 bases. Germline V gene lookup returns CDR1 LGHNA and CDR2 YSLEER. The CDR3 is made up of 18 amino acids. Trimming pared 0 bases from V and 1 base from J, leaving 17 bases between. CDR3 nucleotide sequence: TGCGCCAGCAGCCAAGATCTTGGAACAGGGATGGGCACAGATACGCAGTATTTT. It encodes CASSQDLGTGMGTDTQYF.

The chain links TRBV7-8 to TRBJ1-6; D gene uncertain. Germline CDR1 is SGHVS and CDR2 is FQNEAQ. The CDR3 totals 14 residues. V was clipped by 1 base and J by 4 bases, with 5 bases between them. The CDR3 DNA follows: TGTGCCAGCAGCTTAGGCACATATAATTCACCCCTCCACTTT. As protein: CASSLGTYNSPLHF.

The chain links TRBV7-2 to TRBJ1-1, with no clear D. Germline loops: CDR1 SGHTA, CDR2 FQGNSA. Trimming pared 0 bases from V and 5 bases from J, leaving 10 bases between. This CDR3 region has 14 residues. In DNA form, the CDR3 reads TGTGCCAGCAGCTTAGCTCGGGGAGGGACTGAAGCTTTCTTT. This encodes CASSLARGGTEAFF. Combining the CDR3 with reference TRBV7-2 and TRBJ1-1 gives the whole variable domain GAGVSQSPSNKVTEKGKDVELRCDPISGHTALYWYRQSLGQGLEFLIYFQGNSAPDKSGLPSDRFSAERTGGSVSTLTIQRTQQEDSAVYLCASSLARGGTEAFFGQGTRLTVV.

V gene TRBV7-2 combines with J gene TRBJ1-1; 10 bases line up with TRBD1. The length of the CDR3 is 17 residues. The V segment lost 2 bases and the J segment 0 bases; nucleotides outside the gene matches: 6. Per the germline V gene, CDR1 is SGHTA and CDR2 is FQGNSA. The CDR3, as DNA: TGTGCCAGCAGCTTACCAGGACAGGGGGGCATGAACACTGAAGCTTTCTTT. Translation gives CASSLPGQGGMNTEAFF.

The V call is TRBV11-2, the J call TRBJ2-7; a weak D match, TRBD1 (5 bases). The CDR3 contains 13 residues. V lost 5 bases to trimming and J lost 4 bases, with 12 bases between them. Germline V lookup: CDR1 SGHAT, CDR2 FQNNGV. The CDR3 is CASSPIRGYEQYF. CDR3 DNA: TGTGCCAGCAGCCCCATTAGGGGTTACGAGCAGTACTTC. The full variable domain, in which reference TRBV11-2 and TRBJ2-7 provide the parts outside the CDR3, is EAGVAQSPRYKIIEKRQSVAFWCNPISGHATLYWYQQILGQGPKLLIQFQNNGVVDDSQLPKDRFSAERLKGVDSTLKIQPAKLEDSAVYLCASSPIRGYEQYFGPGTRLTVT.

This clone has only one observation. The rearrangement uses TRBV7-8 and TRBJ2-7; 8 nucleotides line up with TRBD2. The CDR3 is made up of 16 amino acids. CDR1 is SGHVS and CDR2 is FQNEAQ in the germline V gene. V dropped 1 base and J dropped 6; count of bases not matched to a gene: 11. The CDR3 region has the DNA TGTGCCAGCAGCTTAGACGGGACTAGAGACGAGAGCGAGCAGTACTTC. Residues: CASSLDGTRDESEQYF.

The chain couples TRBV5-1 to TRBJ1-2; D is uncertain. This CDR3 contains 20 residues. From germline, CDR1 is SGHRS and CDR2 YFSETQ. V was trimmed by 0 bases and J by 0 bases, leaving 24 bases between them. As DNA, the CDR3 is TGCGCCAGCAGCTTGGGCCGTCTCGAGGGCGCGAGTGAATCTAACTATGGCTACACCTTC. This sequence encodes CASSLGRLEGASESNYGYTF.

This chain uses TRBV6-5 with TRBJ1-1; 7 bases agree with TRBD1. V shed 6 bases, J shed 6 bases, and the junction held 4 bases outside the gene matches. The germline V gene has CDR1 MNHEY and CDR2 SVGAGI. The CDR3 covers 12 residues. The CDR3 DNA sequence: TGTGCCAGCAGACGAGACAGGGCTGAAGCTTTCTTT. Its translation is CASRRDRAEAFF.

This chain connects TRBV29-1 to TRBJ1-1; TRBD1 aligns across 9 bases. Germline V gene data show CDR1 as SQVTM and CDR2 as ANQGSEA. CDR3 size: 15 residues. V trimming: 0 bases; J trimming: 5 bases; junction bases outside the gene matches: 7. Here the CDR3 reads CSVEDPGQGRTEAFF. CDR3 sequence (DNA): TGCAGCGTTGAAGATCCGGGACAGGGTAGGACTGAAGCTTTCTTT.

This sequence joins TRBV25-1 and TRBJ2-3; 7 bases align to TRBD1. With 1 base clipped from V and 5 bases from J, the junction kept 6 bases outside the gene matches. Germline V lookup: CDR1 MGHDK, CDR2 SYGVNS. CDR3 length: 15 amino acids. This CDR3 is CASSEFRGSEDTQYF. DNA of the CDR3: TGTGCCAGCAGTGAATTCAGGGGGTCTGAAGATACGCAGTATTTT.

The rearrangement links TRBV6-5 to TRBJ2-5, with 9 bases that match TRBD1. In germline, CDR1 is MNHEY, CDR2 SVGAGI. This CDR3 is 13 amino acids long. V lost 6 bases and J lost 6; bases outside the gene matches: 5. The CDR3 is CASRETGGQTQYF. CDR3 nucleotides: TGTGCCAGCAGAGAAACAGGGGGCCAGACCCAGTACTTC.

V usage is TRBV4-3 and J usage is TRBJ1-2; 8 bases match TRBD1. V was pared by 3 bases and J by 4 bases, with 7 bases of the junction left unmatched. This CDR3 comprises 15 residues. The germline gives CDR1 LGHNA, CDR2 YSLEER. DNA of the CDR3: TGCGCCAGCAGCCATCTAAACAGGGGGTCCTATGGCTACACCTTC. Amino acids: CASSHLNRGSYGYTF.